The subject of this entry is one TCR beta chain. Its antigen is unknown. This sample was included in a study of cytomegalovirus exposure and HLA in healthy donors. Study-level findings and limits: The authors considered a cluster of highly shared sequence variants likely to be a sequencing artifact. Several of the most significant clusters appeared linked to common viral pathogens, based on a later analysis.

V was clipped by 6 bases and J by 6 bases, with 12 bases between them. The CDR3 sequence is 12 residues long. CDR1 and CDR2 from the germline V gene are GTSNPN and SVGIG (reference sequence). The PCR was carried out with 60 Vbeta primers and 13 Jbeta primers. The data were produced by immunoSEQ multiplex PCR, yet TCRdb's version contains in-frame clones alone and is incomplete. The table has 35,000 to 40,000 clones, about 74% seen once. The chain carries TRBV30 and TRBJ2-1; possible D gene TRBD2, 6 bases. Sequencing was done on a sample of PBMCs. The receptor comes from a man aged 30-40 years in good health and CMV-seronegative. CDR3 bases: TGTGCCTGCTCGACTAGTAGCAATGAGCAGTTCTTC. Protein: CACSTSSNEQFF.